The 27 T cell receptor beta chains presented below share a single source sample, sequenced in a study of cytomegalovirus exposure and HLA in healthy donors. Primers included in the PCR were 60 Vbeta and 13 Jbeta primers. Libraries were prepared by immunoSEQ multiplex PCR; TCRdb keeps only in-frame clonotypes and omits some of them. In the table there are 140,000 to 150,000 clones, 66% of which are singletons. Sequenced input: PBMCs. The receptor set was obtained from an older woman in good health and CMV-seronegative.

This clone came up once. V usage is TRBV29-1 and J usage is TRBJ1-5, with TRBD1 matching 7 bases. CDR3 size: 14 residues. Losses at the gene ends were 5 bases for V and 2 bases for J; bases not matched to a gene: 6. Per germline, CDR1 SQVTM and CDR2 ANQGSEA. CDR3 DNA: TGCAGCGTTATGTCCGGGACAGGCAATCAGCCCCAGCATTTT. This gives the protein CSVMSGTGNQPQHF. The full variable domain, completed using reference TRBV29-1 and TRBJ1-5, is SAVISQKPSRDICQRGTSLTIQCQVDSQVTMMFWYRQQPGQSLTLIATANQGSEATYESGFVIDKFPISRPNLTFSTLTVSNMSPEDSSIYLCSVMSGTGNQPQHFGDGTRLSIL.

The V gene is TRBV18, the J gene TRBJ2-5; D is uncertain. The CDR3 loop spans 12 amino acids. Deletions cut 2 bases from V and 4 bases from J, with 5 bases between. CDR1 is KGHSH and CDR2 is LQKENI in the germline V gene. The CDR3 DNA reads TGTGCCAGCTCACCAGGGCTAGAGACCCAGTACTTC. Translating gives CASSPGLETQYF. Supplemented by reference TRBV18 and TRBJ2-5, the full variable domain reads NAGVMQNPRHLVRRRGQEARLRCSPMKGHSHVYWYRQLPEEGLKFMVYLQKENIIDESGMPKERFSAEFPKEGPSILRIQQVVRGDSAAYFCASSPGLETQYFGPGTRLLVL.

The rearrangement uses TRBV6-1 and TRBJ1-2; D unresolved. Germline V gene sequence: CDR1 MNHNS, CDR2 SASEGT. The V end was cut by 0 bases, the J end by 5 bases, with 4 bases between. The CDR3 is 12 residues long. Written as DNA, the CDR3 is TGTGCCAGCAGTGAAGCCGCGTATGGCTACACCTTC. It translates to CASSEAAYGYTF.

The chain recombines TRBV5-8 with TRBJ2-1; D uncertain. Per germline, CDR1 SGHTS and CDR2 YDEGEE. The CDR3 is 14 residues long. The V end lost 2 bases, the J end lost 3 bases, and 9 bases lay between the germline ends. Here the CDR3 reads CASSFQAFYNEQFF. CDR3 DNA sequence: TGTGCCAGCAGCTTTCAGGCCTTCTACAATGAGCAGTTCTTC.

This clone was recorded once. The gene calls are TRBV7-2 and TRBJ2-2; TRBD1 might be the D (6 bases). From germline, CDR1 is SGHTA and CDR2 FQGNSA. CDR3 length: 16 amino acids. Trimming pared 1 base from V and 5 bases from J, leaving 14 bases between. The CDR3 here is CASSLEPGVGTGELFF. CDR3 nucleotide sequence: TGTGCCAGCAGCTTAGAACCAGGGGTCGGGACCGGGGAGCTGTTTTTT.

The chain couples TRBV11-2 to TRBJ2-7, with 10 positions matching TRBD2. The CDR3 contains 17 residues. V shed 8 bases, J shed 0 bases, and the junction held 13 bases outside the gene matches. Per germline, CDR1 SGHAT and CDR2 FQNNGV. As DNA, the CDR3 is TGTGCCAGCGTCCAGGGTGCTAGCGGGGGCTTCTCCTACGAGCAGTACTTC. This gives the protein CASVQGASGGFSYEQYF. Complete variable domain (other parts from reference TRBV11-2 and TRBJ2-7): EAGVAQSPRYKIIEKRQSVAFWCNPISGHATLYWYQQILGQGPKLLIQFQNNGVVDDSQLPKDRFSAERLKGVDSTLKIQPAKLEDSAVYLCASVQGASGGFSYEQYFGPGTRLTVT.

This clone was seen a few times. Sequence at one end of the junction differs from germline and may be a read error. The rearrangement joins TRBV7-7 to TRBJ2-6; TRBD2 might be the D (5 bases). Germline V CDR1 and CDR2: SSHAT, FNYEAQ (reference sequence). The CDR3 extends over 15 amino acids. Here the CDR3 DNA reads TGTGCTAGCAGCCCTTTGGGAGCTGGGGCCAACGTCCTGACTTTC. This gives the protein CASSPLGAGANVLTF.

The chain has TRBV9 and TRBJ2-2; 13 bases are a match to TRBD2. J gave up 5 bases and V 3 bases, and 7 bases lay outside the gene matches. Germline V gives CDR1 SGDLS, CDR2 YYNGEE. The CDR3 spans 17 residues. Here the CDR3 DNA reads TGTGCCAGCAGCGGATTCATGACTAGCGGGAGGACCGGGGAGCTGTTTTTT. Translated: CASSGFMTSGRTGELFF. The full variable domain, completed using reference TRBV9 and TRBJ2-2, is DSGVTQTPKHLITATGQRVTLRCSPRSGDLSVYWYQQSLDQGLQFLIQYYNGEERAKGNILERFSAQQFPDLHSELNLSSLELGDSALYFCASSGFMTSGRTGELFFGEGSRLTVL.

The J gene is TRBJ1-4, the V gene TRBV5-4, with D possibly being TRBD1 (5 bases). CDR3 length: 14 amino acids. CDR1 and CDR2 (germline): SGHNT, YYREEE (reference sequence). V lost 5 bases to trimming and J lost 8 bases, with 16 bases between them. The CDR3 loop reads CASSSPGGREKLFF. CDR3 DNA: TGTGCCAGCAGTTCCCCCGGGGGGAGAGAAAAACTGTTTTTT.

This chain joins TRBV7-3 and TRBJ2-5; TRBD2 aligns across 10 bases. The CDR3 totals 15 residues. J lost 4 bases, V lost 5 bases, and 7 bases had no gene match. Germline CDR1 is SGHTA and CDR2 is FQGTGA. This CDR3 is CASSPWASGRETQYF. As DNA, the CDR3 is TGTGCCAGCAGCCCCTGGGCTAGCGGGAGAGAGACCCAGTACTTC. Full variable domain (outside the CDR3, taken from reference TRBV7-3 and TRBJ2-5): GAGVSQTPSNKVTEKGKYVELRCDPISGHTALYWYRQSLGQGPEFLIYFQGTGAADDSGLPNDRFFAVRPEGSVSTLKIQRTERGDSAVYLCASSPWASGRETQYFGPGTRLLVL.

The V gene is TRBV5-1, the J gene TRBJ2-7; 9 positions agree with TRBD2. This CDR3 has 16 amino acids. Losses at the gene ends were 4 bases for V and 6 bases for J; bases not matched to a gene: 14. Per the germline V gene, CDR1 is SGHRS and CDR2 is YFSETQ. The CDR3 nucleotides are TGCGCCAGCAGCCCTTTGAAGGGCGGGAGGGCCTCCGAGCAGTACTTC. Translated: CASSPLKGGRASEQYF. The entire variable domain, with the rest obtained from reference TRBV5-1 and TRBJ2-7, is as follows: KAGVTQTPRYLIKTRGQQVTLSCSPISGHRSVSWYQQTPGQGLQFLFEYFSETQRNKGNFPGRFSGRQFSNSRSEMNVSTLELGDSALYLCASSPLKGGRASEQYFGPGTRLTVT.

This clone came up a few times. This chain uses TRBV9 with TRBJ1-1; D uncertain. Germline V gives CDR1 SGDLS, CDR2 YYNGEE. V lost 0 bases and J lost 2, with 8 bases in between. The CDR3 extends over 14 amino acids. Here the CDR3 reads CASSVGRINTEAFF. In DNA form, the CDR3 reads TGTGCCAGCAGCGTAGGGCGGATTAACACTGAAGCTTTCTTT. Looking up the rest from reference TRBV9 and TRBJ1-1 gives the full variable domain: DSGVTQTPKHLITATGQRVTLRCSPRSGDLSVYWYQQSLDQGLQFLIQYYNGEERAKGNILERFSAQQFPDLHSELNLSSLELGDSALYFCASSVGRINTEAFFGQGTRLTVV.

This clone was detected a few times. Here the CDR3 reads CSAVRTGGGYTF. The CDR3 DNA reads TGCAGCGCTGTTCGGACAGGGGGGGGCTACACCTTC. The V call is TRBV29-1, the J call TRBJ1-2; 10 positions agree with TRBD1. After removal of 7 bases from V and 8 bases from J, the junction contained 7 bases not matched to a gene. Germline V gene lookup returns CDR1 SQVTM and CDR2 ANQGSEA. The CDR3 runs 12 residues. Full variable domain (rest looked up from reference TRBV29-1 and TRBJ1-2): SAVISQKPSRDICQRGTSLTIQCQVDSQVTMMFWYRQQPGQSLTLIATANQGSEATYESGFVIDKFPISRPNLTFSTLTVSNMSPEDSSIYLCSAVRTGGGYTFGSGTRLTVV.

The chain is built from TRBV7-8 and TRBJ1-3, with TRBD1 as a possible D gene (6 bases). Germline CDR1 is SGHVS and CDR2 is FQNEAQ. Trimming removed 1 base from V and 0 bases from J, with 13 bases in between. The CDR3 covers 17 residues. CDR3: CASSLGGRGFSGNTIYF. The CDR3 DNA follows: TGTGCCAGCAGCTTAGGGGGCAGGGGTTTCTCTGGAAACACCATATATTTT.

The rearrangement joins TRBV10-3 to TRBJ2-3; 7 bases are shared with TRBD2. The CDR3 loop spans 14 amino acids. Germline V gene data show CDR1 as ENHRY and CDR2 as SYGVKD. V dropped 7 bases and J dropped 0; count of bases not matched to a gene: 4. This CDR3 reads CAITAGRSTDTQYF. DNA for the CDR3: TGTGCCATCACAGCGGGGAGAAGCACAGATACGCAGTATTTT.

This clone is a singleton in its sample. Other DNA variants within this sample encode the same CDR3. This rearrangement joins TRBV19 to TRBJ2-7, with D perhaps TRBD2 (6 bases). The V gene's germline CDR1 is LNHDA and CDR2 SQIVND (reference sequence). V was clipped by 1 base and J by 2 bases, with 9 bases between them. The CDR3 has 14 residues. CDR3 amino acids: CASSIGRGAYEQYF. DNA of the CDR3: TGTGCCAGTAGTATAGGGAGGGGAGCCTACGAGCAGTACTTC.

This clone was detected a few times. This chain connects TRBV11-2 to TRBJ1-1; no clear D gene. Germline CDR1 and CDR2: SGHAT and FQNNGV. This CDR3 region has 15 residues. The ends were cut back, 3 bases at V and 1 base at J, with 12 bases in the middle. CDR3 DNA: TGTGCCAGCAGCTTCGGGGTATTGGCGAACACTGAAGCTTTCTTT. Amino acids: CASSFGVLANTEAFF.

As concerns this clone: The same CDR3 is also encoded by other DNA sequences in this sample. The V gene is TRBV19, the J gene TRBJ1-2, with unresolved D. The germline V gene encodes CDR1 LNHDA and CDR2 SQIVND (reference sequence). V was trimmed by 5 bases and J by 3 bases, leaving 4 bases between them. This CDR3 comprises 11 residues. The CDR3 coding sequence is TGTGCCAGTAGTTCCTACTATGGCTACACCTTC. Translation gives CASSSYYGYTF.

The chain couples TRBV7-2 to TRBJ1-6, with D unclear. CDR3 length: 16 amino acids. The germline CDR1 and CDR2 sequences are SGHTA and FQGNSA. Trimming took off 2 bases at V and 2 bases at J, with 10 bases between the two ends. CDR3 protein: CASSLMQATYNSPLHF. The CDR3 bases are TGTGCCAGCAGCTTAATGCAGGCCACCTATAATTCACCCCTCCACTTT. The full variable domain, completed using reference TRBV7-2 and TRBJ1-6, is GAGVSQSPSNKVTEKGKDVELRCDPISGHTALYWYRQSLGQGLEFLIYFQGNSAPDKSGLPSDRFSAERTGGSVSTLTIQRTQQEDSAVYLCASSLMQATYNSPLHFGNGTRLTVT.

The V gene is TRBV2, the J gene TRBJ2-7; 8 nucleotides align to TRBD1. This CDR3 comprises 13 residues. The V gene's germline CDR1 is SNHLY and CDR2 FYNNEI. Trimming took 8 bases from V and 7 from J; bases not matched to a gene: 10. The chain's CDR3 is CASLEDRVREQYF. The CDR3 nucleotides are TGTGCCAGCCTGGAGGACAGGGTTCGAGAGCAGTACTTC.

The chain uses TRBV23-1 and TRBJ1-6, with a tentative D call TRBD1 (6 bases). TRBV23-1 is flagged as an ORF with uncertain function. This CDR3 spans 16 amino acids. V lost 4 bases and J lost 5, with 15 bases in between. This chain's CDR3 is CASSRVRDIDNSPLHF. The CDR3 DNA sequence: TGCGCCAGCAGTCGAGTACGGGACATCGATAATTCACCCCTCCACTTT.

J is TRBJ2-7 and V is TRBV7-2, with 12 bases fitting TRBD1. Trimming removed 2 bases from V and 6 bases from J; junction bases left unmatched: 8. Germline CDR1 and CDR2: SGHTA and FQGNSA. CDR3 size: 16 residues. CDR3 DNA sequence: TGTGCCAGCAGCTTATCGGGACAGGGGGCTAGGGGCGAGCAGTACTTC. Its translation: CASSLSGQGARGEQYF. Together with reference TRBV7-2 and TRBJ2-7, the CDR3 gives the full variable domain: GAGVSQSPSNKVTEKGKDVELRCDPISGHTALYWYRQSLGQGLEFLIYFQGNSAPDKSGLPSDRFSAERTGGSVSTLTIQRTQQEDSAVYLCASSLSGQGARGEQYFGPGTRLTVT.

For the CDR3, the DNA is TGTGCCAGCAGCTCACGGGGGGCGCGGGACACTGAAGCTTTCTTT. Protein product: CASSSRGARDTEAFF. V gene TRBV7-9 combines with J gene TRBJ1-1, with D perhaps TRBD1 (6 bases). V was pared by 4 bases and J by 3 bases, with 15 bases between. CDR1 and CDR2 from the germline V gene are SEHNR and FQNEAQ (reference sequence). CDR3 size: 15 residues.

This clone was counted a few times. CDR3 sequence (DNA): TGTGCCAGCAGTAAACGGGGACAGATGACTGGAAACACCATATATTTT. It yields the protein CASSKRGQMTGNTIYF. The chain joins TRBV7-8 to TRBJ1-3; 7 bases are a match to TRBD1. The CDR3 runs to 16 residues. The germline gives CDR1 SGHVS, CDR2 FQNEAQ. Germline trimming cut 6 bases from V and 2 bases from J; bases unmatched to any gene: 10.

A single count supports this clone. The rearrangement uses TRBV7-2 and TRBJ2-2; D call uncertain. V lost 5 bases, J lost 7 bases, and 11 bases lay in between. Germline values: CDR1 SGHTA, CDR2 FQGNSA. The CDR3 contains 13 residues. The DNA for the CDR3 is TGTGCCAGCAGCCCTGGCTTCAACGGGGAGCTGTTTTTT. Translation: CASSPGFNGELFF.

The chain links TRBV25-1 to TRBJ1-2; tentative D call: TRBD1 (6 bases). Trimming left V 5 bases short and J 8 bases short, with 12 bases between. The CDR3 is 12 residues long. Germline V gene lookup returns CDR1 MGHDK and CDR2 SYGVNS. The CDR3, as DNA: TGTGCCAGCAGTCCCCCACAGGGCGGCTACACCTTC. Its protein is CASSPPQGGYTF.

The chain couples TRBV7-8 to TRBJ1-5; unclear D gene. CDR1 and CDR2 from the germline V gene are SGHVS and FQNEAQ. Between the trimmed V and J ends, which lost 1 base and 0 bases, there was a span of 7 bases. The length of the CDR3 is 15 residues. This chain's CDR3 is CASSLVNYSNQPQHF. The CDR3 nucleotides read TGTGCCAGCAGCTTAGTGAACTATAGCAATCAGCCCCAGCATTTT.